This T cell receptor (beta chain) was identified in a study of identical twins. In its sample, this clonotype was seen many times. What it binds is not known. CDR1 is MDHEN and CDR2 is SYDVKM in the germline V gene. The CDR3 covers 15 residues. V lost 5 bases to trimming and J lost 6 bases; unmatched junction nucleotides: 13. TCRdb re-called the 5' RACE reads with MiXCR, one entry per CDR3 protein. The table includes around 480,000 distinct CDR3 sequences, 11% to 15% detected once. General observations from the study: Out-of-frame beta chain sequences displayed weaker excess sharing between twins. Its conclusions, products of cross-sectional statistical analysis, did not come from following the same donors.

These data are also associated with another study on yellow fever vaccine responses in identical twins.

The sequence was obtained from a young woman in good health. The rearrangement joins TRBV28 to TRBJ2-7; 7 positions agree with TRBD2. Source material: CD4+ T cells sorted from blood. In DNA form, the CDR3 reads TGTGCCAGCAGTACGGGGGGTGCGGGGCCCTTCGAGCAGTACTTC. Translation gives CASSTGGAGPFEQYF.